The 28 T cell receptor beta chains in this list originate from one sample, sequenced in a study of cytomegalovirus exposure and HLA in healthy donors (dated by TCRdb to about 2017). The library was generated by the immunoSEQ multiplex PCR assay. For the multiplex PCR, a mixture combining 60 forward primers for TCR Vbeta segments and 13 reverse primers for TCR Jbeta segments was used. TCRdb limited this immuneACCESS table to in-frame rearrangements with V and J called. A share of clones is missing; checked studies link under half to unresolved V genes, and the rest is unexplained. The sample data list under 200,000 clones, and about four fifths of these were observed just once. In total, the top ten clones hold under 7% of the sample. The specimen sequenced was PBMCs. The source is a woman in her 30s in good health and CMV-seropositive.

This clone was counted once. The chain combines TRBV29-1 with TRBJ2-3; 8 nucleotides align to TRBD2. V shed 4 bases, J shed 4 bases, and the junction held 7 bases outside the gene matches. The germline V gene encodes CDR1 SQVTM and CDR2 ANQGSEA. The CDR3 has 14 amino acids. The CDR3 nucleotides read TGCAGCGTTGTCCACGGGAGGGCCCCAGATACGCAGTATTTT. Residues: CSVVHGRAPDTQYF.

The chain is built from TRBV6-6 and TRBJ2-3; 12 bases match TRBD2. CDR1 and CDR2 (germline): MNHNY, SVGAGI (reference sequence). V trimming: 8 bases; J trimming: 11 bases; junction bases outside the gene matches: 5. This CDR3 contains 12 residues. CDR3 nucleotide sequence: TGTGCCAGCGTGCTAGCGGGAGGGGAGCAGTATTTT. It translates to CASVLAGGEQYF.

J is TRBJ2-7 and V is TRBV28; 7 nucleotides line up with TRBD1. The CDR3 is 17 amino acids. Germline V lookup: CDR1 MDHEN, CDR2 SYDVKM. The junction had 16 bases not matched to a gene; V was cut back by 6 bases and J by 2 bases. The CDR3 DNA reads as TGTGCCAGCAGACTTTCCATGGGGACAGCTGAAACCTACGAGCAGTACTTC. Amino acids: CASRLSMGTAETYEQYF.

J is TRBJ2-3 and V is TRBV11-2; the match to TRBD2 covers 10 bases. Germline CDR1 is SGHAT and CDR2 is FQNNGV. Germline trimming cut 4 bases from V and 4 bases from J; bases unmatched to any gene: 8. The CDR3 is 16 residues long. CDR3 region: CASSSLAGERSDTQYF. The CDR3 DNA reads as TGTGCCAGCAGCTCGCTAGCGGGGGAGAGGTCAGATACGCAGTATTTT.

The gene calls are TRBV7-9 and TRBJ2-1, with 8 positions matching TRBD2. V trimming: 0 bases; J trimming: 9 bases; junction bases outside the gene matches: 13. Germline V lookup: CDR1 SEHNR, CDR2 FQNEAQ (reference sequence). There are 17 residues in the CDR3. This CDR3 reads CASSLARVGGALGEQFF. CDR3 sequence (DNA): TGTGCCAGCAGCTTAGCGCGAGTCGGGGGGGCCTTAGGTGAGCAGTTCTTC. Filled out from reference TRBV7-9 and TRBJ2-1, the complete variable domain reads DTGVSQNPRHKITKRGQNVTFRCDPISEHNRLYWYRQTLGQGPEFLTYFQNEAQLEKSRLLSDRFSAERPKGSFSTLEIQRTEQGDSAMYLCASSLARVGGALGEQFFGPGTRLTVL.

The CDR3 reads CASSVTRGIRTDTQYF. In DNA, the CDR3 is TGTGCCAGCTCAGTTACACGGGGAATTCGGACAGATACGCAGTATTTT. The chain couples TRBV18 to TRBJ2-3; a possible D gene is TRBD2 (5 bases). This CDR3 region has 16 residues. Trimming took 5 bases from V and 3 from J, leaving 18 bases between them. Germline-derived CDR1 and CDR2 are KGHSH and LQKENI.

This clone was recorded only once. The rearrangement joins TRBV2 to TRBJ2-2; D is perhaps TRBD1 (5 bases). The CDR3 covers 16 residues. The germline V gene encodes CDR1 SNHLY and CDR2 FYNNEI. V was cut by 4 bases and J by 2 bases, with 14 bases left in between. Here the CDR3 DNA reads TGTGCCAGCAGTGTGAATAGGGGTTTTAACACCGGGGAGCTGTTTTTT. Amino acid sequence: CASSVNRGFNTGELFF. Full variable domain (rest looked up from reference TRBV2 and TRBJ2-2): EPEVTQTPSHQVTQMGQEVILRCVPISNHLYFYWYRQILGQKVEFLVSFYNNEISEKSEIFDDQFSVERPDGSNFTLKIRSTKLEDSAMYFCASSVNRGFNTGELFFGEGSRLTVL.

This sequence joins TRBV18 and TRBJ2-1, with 7 bases lining up with TRBD1. V gave up 3 bases and J gave up 6 bases; unmatched junction bases: 14. There are 17 residues in the CDR3. Germline V gives CDR1 KGHSH, CDR2 LQKENI. This CDR3 is CASSPLPGTALGNEQFF. The CDR3 region has the DNA TGTGCCAGCTCACCGCTCCCGGGGACAGCGCTTGGCAATGAGCAGTTCTTC.

This clone was picked up a small number of times. The chain links TRBV14 to TRBJ2-7; D not certain. This CDR3 is 14 amino acids long. Trimming cost V 6 bases and J 2 bases, with 14 bases left between them. In germline, CDR1 is SGHDN, CDR2 FVKESK. The CDR3 region is CASSLIGRAYEQYF. CDR3 in DNA: TGTGCCAGCAGTCTTATTGGTCGGGCCTACGAGCAGTACTTC. Combining the CDR3 with reference TRBV14 and TRBJ2-7 gives the whole variable domain EAGVTQFPSHSVIEKGQTVTLRCDPISGHDNLYWYRRVMGKEIKFLLHFVKESKQDESGMPNNRFLAERTGGTYSTLKVQPAELEDSGVYFCASSLIGRAYEQYFGPGTRLTVT.

The chain couples TRBV28 to TRBJ2-7, with a weak D call TRBD2 (6 bases). Trimming removed 3 bases at V and 3 bases at J, with 12 bases between. The CDR3 extends over 14 amino acids. Germline CDR1 reads MDHEN; CDR2 reads SYDVKM. CDR3 region: CASSLGLGLYEQYF. As DNA, the CDR3 is TGTGCCAGCAGTTTGGGGCTGGGACTCTACGAGCAGTACTTC.

The chain joins TRBV5-4 to TRBJ1-2, with D possibly being TRBD1 (6 bases). V lost 0 bases and J lost 5, with 17 bases in between. Germline V CDR1 and CDR2: SGHNT, YYREEE (reference sequence). The CDR3 consists of 16 residues. CDR3 protein: CASSLGGAQGLYGYTF. The CDR3 region has the DNA TGTGCCAGCAGCTTGGGAGGGGCCCAGGGGCTTTATGGCTACACCTTC.

The rearrangement joins TRBV4-1 to TRBJ1-1; D is perhaps TRBD1 (5 bases). The V end was cut by 4 bases, the J end by 5 bases, with 17 bases between. The germline V gene encodes CDR1 MGHRA and CDR2 YSYEKL. The CDR3 loop spans 15 amino acids. CDR3 nucleotide sequence: TGCGCCAGCAGCCTATCAGGTCAGGGTCAGACTGAAGCTTTCTTT. Amino acid sequence: CASSLSGQGQTEAFF.

The rearrangement uses TRBV2 and TRBJ2-7; 9 positions match TRBD1. The length of the CDR3 is 13 residues. The germline V gene has CDR1 SNHLY and CDR2 FYNNEI. The junction had 9 bases not matched to a gene; V was cut back by 9 bases and J by 6 bases. The CDR3 nucleotides read TGTGCCAGAGCTCCGGGACAGGGTGTCGAGCAGTACTTC. It yields the protein CARAPGQGVEQYF.

The chain links TRBV7-8 to TRBJ1-1, with a tentative D call TRBD1 (6 bases). From germline, CDR1 is SGHVS and CDR2 FQNEAQ. V was cut by 4 bases and J by 1 base, with 13 bases left in between. There are 15 residues in the CDR3. CDR3 DNA sequence: TGTGCCAGCAGCTGGGACACCTGGGGGAACACTGAAGCTTTCTTT. Translation: CASSWDTWGNTEAFF.

This clone was counted a few times. The genes are TRBV4-2 and TRBJ2-1, with TRBD1 as a possible D gene (7 bases). The germline CDR1 and CDR2 sequences are LGHNA and YNFKEQ. V was clipped by 1 base and J by 0 bases, with 19 bases between them. The CDR3 loop spans 19 amino acids. CDR3 DNA sequence: TGTGCCAGCAGCCAAGTGGGTTTAGCAGGGGGGAGCTCCTACAATGAGCAGTTCTTC. Amino acids: CASSQVGLAGGSSYNEQFF.

To note about this clone: The junction departs from germline at one end; a sequencing error may be responsible. The chain is built from TRBV11-3 and TRBJ2-1; D perhaps matches TRBD2 (5 bases). The CDR3 length is 14 residues. Germline V gene lookup returns CDR1 SGHNT and CDR2 YENEEA. CDR3 amino acids: CASSPSSSHNEQFF. The CDR3 DNA sequence: TGTGCCAGCAGCCCCTCTAGCTCCCACAATGAGCAGTTCTTC.

The chain couples TRBV7-8 to TRBJ2-3; TRBD2 might be the D (5 bases). The CDR3 length is 14 residues. V shed 3 bases and J shed 2 bases, with 9 bases lying between them. CDR1 is SGHVS, CDR2 FQNEAQ, per germline. The CDR3 DNA is TGTGCCAGCAGCTTGGACTGGTCCACAGATACGCAGTATTTT. Its translation is CASSLDWSTDTQYF.

The chain's CDR3 is CASALRAQAAELFF. In DNA form, the CDR3 reads TGTGCCAGTGCCCTGAGGGCCCAGGCGGCGGAGCTGTTTTTT. The V call is TRBV19, the J call TRBJ2-2, with a tentative D call TRBD2 (5 bases). CDR3 length: 14 residues. Looked up from germline, CDR1 is LNHDA and CDR2 is SQIVND (reference sequence). The V end lost 8 bases, the J end lost 10 bases, and 20 bases lay between the germline ends. The variable domain in full, with the rest retrieved from reference TRBV19 and TRBJ2-2, is DGGITQSPKYLFRKEGQNVTLSCEQNLNHDAMYWYRQDPGQGLRLIYYSQIVNDFQKGDIAEGYSVSREKKESFPLTVTSAQKNPTAFYLCASALRAQAAELFFGEGSRLTVL.

This chain links TRBV15 with TRBJ2-2; D is unclear. CDR1 LNHNV and CDR2 YYDKDF come from the germline V gene (reference sequence). Trimming left V 3 bases short and J 7 bases short, with 18 bases between. This CDR3 spans 16 amino acids. The CDR3 nucleotides read TGTGCCACCAGCAGGGCCGTCGGAACAGCCGGCGGGGAGCTGTTTTTT. This encodes CATSRAVGTAGGELFF. Looking up the rest from reference TRBV15 and TRBJ2-2 gives the full variable domain: DAMVIQNPRYQVTQFGKPVTLSCSQTLNHNVMYWYQQKSSQAPKLLFHYYDKDFNNEADTPDNFQSRRPNTSFCFLDIRSPGLGDTAMYLCATSRAVGTAGGELFFGEGSRLTVL.

The chain recombines TRBV6-5 with TRBJ2-7; 7 nucleotides agree with TRBD2. This CDR3 region has 16 residues. V was clipped by 0 bases and J by 5 bases; unmatched bases: 10. The germline V gene has CDR1 MNHEY and CDR2 SVGAGI. The chain's CDR3 is CASSYSRERGFHEQYF. For the CDR3, the DNA is TGTGCCAGCAGTTACTCGAGGGAGCGGGGTTTTCACGAGCAGTACTTC.

This clone was found a few times. V usage is TRBV7-9 and J usage is TRBJ1-2, with D maybe TRBD1 (6 bases). Deletions cut 4 bases from V and 1 base from J, with 10 bases between. Germline CDR1 reads SEHNR; CDR2 reads FQNEAQ (reference sequence). The CDR3 runs to 14 residues. The DNA for the CDR3 is TGTGCCAGCAGCTCTGGGACAATTAACTATGGCTACACCTTC. This translates into CASSSGTINYGYTF.

The chain links TRBV7-9 to TRBJ2-5; 11 bases map to TRBD2. V shed 5 bases and J 5 bases; nucleotides not matched to a gene: 7. Germline-derived CDR1 and CDR2 are SEHNR and FQNEAQ (reference sequence). There are 15 residues in the CDR3. CDR3 nucleotides: TGTGCCAGCAGCCCAGGTAGCGGGAGGGCGGAGACCCAGTACTTC. Translating gives CASSPGSGRAETQYF.

The chain couples TRBV5-1 to TRBJ2-7; TRBD1 aligns across 7 bases. Per germline, CDR1 SGHRS and CDR2 YFSETQ. The CDR3 has 15 residues. Germline trimming cut 4 bases from V and 6 bases from J; bases unmatched to any gene: 13. CDR3 sequence reads: CASSETRGQGPEQYF. In DNA form, the CDR3 reads TGCGCCAGCAGCGAAACTAGGGGGCAGGGCCCCGAGCAGTACTTC.

A remark on this clone: This specimen includes other DNA sequences encoding the same CDR3. The chain has TRBV5-1 and TRBJ2-2, with 8 bases identical to TRBD1. The J segment lost 6 bases and the V segment lost 4 bases, leaving 2 bases of the junction unmatched. In germline, CDR1 is SGHRS, CDR2 YFSETQ. CDR3 length: 13 residues. CDR3 nucleotides: TGCGCCAGCAGCCTGGACAGGGCCGGGGAGCTGTTTTTT. Its protein is CASSLDRAGELFF.

CDR3 DNA sequence: TGCAGCGTTGTAGCGGGATCTTACGAGCAGTACTTC. The encoded protein is CSVVAGSYEQYF. The gene calls are TRBV29-1 and TRBJ2-7; 8 bases line up with TRBD2. V lost 4 bases and J lost 4; bases outside the gene matches: 3. The germline CDR1 and CDR2 sequences are SQVTM and ANQGSEA. The CDR3 runs to 12 residues.

The chain combines TRBV2 with TRBJ1-1, with no clear D. Trimming left V 2 bases short and J 7 bases short, with 8 bases between. The CDR3 has 12 residues. Germline lookup yields CDR1 SNHLY and CDR2 FYNNEI. The CDR3 DNA is TGTGCCAGCAGTGAATTGGGCTTTGAAGCTTTCTTT. Its translation is CASSELGFEAFF.

The V call is TRBV5-1, the J call TRBJ2-5; 11 nucleotides agree with TRBD2. The J segment lost 1 base and the V segment lost 3 bases, leaving 5 bases of the junction unmatched. The CDR3 consists of 16 residues. Germline V gene data show CDR1 as SGHRS and CDR2 as YFSETQ. CDR3 residues: CASSSGLAVIQETQYF. The DNA for the CDR3 is TGCGCCAGCAGCTCGGGACTAGCGGTCATCCAAGAGACCCAGTACTTC.

The genes are TRBV28 and TRBJ2-1; D is unclear. The V and J ends lost 3 bases and 8 bases respectively, with 11 bases between them. In germline, CDR1 is MDHEN, CDR2 SYDVKM. The CDR3 totals 13 residues. The CDR3 nucleotides are TGTGCCAGCAGTTTGGGCACCGTCTATGAGCAGTTCTTC. Its translation is CASSLGTVYEQFF.